The 31 T cell receptor beta chains below all came from one sample that was sequenced in a study of beta chain features in type 1 diabetes. Reverse transcription of all isolated RNA meant that expressed TCRB transcripts were sequenced. Here immunoSEQ multiplex PCR was the method, and the copy in TCRdb shows in-frame clones only, minus some. Of 300,000 to 400,000 clones listed, 7% to 10% are singletons. Whole-study results and caveats: Within each of all four CD4+ subsets, Type 1 diabetes patients had TCRB CDR3s that were moderately but significantly shorter.

These receptors are not linked to any known antigen. Material for sequencing was central memory CD4+ T cells from blood. The receptors come from a man aged 30 to 45 with type 1 diabetes.

V and J are TRBV7-6 and TRBJ2-3, with 8 bases that match TRBD2. CDR1 and CDR2 from the germline V gene are SGHVS and FNYEAQ. The CDR3 length is 16 residues. The junction had 12 bases not matched to a gene; V was cut back by 5 bases and J by 5 bases. DNA for the CDR3: TGTGCCAGCAGCCCCACAGCGGGGGAAGGCTTAGATACGCAGTATTTT. Amino acid sequence: CASSPTAGEGLDTQYF.

This clone was observed a handful of times. The V call is TRBV12-5, the J call TRBJ2-6, with D perhaps TRBD1 (6 bases). There are 16 residues in the CDR3. From germline, CDR1 is LGHNT and CDR2 FRNRAP. Trimming shortened V by 6 bases and J by 3 bases, and 15 bases separated the two germline ends. CDR3 residues: CASGQGTTGGANVLTF. The CDR3 region has the DNA TGTGCTAGTGGGCAGGGTACGACAGGTGGGGCCAACGTCCTGACTTTC.

This clone was recorded at least ten times. The rearrangement uses TRBV5-6 and TRBJ2-7; weak D call: TRBD2 (5 bases). The germline V and J ends were trimmed by 6 bases and 0 bases, with 16 bases remaining between them. Germline V gene sequence: CDR1 SGHDT, CDR2 YYEEEE. The CDR3 runs to 15 residues. The CDR3 here is CASTTSLTTSYEQYF. The CDR3 DNA follows: TGTGCCAGCACAACATCACTGACTACCTCCTACGAGCAGTACTTC.

The chain joins TRBV29-1 to TRBJ2-7; maybe TRBD1 (6 bases). V was pared by 0 bases and J by 3 bases, with 24 bases between. CDR1 is SQVTM and CDR2 is ANQGSEA in the germline V gene. The CDR3 runs to 18 residues. Here the CDR3 DNA reads TGCAGCGTTGAAGATGGGGATTTACAGGGAGTGGGACGCTACGAGCAGTACTTC. It yields the protein CSVEDGDLQGVGRYEQYF.

V usage is TRBV19 and J usage is TRBJ1-1; D remains ambiguous. Trimming cost V 7 bases and J 4 bases, with 10 bases left between them. The CDR3 covers 12 residues. CDR1 LNHDA and CDR2 SQIVND come from the germline V gene (reference sequence). This chain's CDR3 is CASTHVPTEAFF. The CDR3 nucleotides read TGTGCCAGTACCCATGTTCCCACTGAAGCTTTCTTT.

A few counts support this clone. This specimen includes other DNA sequences encoding the same CDR3. The rearrangement joins TRBV5-1 to TRBJ2-1, with TRBD1 matching 9 bases. CDR1 and CDR2 from the germline V gene are SGHRS and YFSETQ. J was trimmed by 4 bases and V by 4 bases; bases with no gene match: 3. The CDR3 spans 14 residues. The CDR3: CASSLGTGYNEQFF. CDR3 bases: TGCGCCAGCAGCCTGGGGACAGGGTACAATGAGCAGTTCTTC. The whole variable domain, filled in from reference TRBV5-1 and TRBJ2-1, reads KAGVTQTPRYLIKTRGQQVTLSCSPISGHRSVSWYQQTPGQGLQFLFEYFSETQRNKGNFPGRFSGRQFSNSRSEMNVSTLELGDSALYLCASSLGTGYNEQFFGPGTRLTVL.

The chain combines TRBV28 with TRBJ2-5; TRBD2 matches at 10 bases. This CDR3 is built from 14 residues. Germline V gene lookup returns CDR1 MDHEN and CDR2 SYDVKM. J lost 5 bases, V lost 8 bases, and 8 bases had no gene match. The CDR3 nucleotides read TGTGCCAGCGAGAGCGGGGGGGCCGCGGAGACCCAGTACTTC. Protein sequence: CASESGGAAETQYF.

J is TRBJ2-1 and V is TRBV7-2, with no clear D. The CDR3 is 11 amino acids. Germline V gene sequence: CDR1 SGHTA, CDR2 FQGNSA. Trimming took 2 bases from V and 7 from J, leaving 3 bases between them. The CDR3 spells CASSLINEQFF. For the CDR3, the DNA is TGTGCCAGCAGCTTAATAAATGAGCAGTTCTTC.

The J gene is TRBJ2-6, the V gene TRBV9; TRBD1 matches at 10 bases. The germline V gene has CDR1 SGDLS and CDR2 YYNGEE. J lost 0 bases, V lost 6 bases, and 6 bases had no gene match. The CDR3 totals 17 residues. For the CDR3, the DNA is TGTGCCAGCACCACCTGGACAGGGGGCTCTGGGGCCAACGTCCTGACTTTC. Its protein product is CASTTWTGGSGANVLTF.

This clone was seen only a few times. V usage is TRBV7-9 and J usage is TRBJ1-3; D uncertain. With 0 bases removed from V and 1 base from J, the gap between germline ends came to 16 bases. CDR1 is SEHNR and CDR2 is FQNEAQ in the germline V gene (reference sequence). This CDR3 is built from 18 residues. The CDR3 bases are TGTGCCAGCAGCTTAGCGCGGGAGAGGGTTCGATCTGGAAACACCATATATTTT. Translation: CASSLARERVRSGNTIYF.

The chain uses TRBV30 and TRBJ2-3; D remains ambiguous. Germline V lookup: CDR1 GTSNPN, CDR2 SVGIG (reference sequence). The CDR3 has 11 amino acids. V lost 3 bases, J lost 6 bases, and 7 bases lay in between. The CDR3 sequence is CAWSYGDTQYF. The DNA of the CDR3 is TGTGCCTGGAGCTACGGGGATACGCAGTATTTT.

This clone was counted many times. The CDR3 here is CSAGQREQFF. CDR3 coding DNA: TGCAGCGCCGGACAGCGGGAGCAGTTCTTC. The chain combines TRBV29-1 with TRBJ2-1; tentatively, D is TRBD1 (6 bases). Per germline, CDR1 SQVTM and CDR2 ANQGSEA. The V end was cut by 7 bases, the J end by 10 bases, with 11 bases between. The CDR3 covers 10 residues.

This clone was observed many times. The chain combines TRBV5-1 with TRBJ2-6; D unclear. CDR1 and CDR2 (germline): SGHRS, YFSETQ. There are 17 residues in the CDR3. Trimming took off 0 bases at V and 0 bases at J, with 10 bases between the two ends. The CDR3 nucleotides are TGCGCCAGCAGCTTGGAACCGCTATTCTCTGGGGCCAACGTCCTGACTTTC. This sequence encodes CASSLEPLFSGANVLTF.

The sample holds a few counts of this clone. The junction shows a germline mismatch at one end, possibly a read error. This chain connects TRBV6-4 to TRBJ2-4, with 8 bases that match TRBD1. CDR1 is MRHNA and CDR2 is SNTAGT in the germline V gene. The length of the CDR3 is 16 residues. The DNA of the CDR3 is TGTGCCAGCAGTTACTCGCTCGGACAGGGTCGAAACATTCAGTACTTC. Amino acid sequence: CASSYSLGQGRNIQYF.

This clone occurred a few times. This chain joins TRBV21-1 and TRBJ2-4. TRBV21-1 is listed as a pseudogene. The CDR3 has 17 residues. CDR3 nucleotides: TGTGCCAGCAGCTTCACTAAGGGGGGCCTAGCCAAAAACATTCAGTACTTC. It is translated as CASSFTKGGLAKNIQYF.

J is TRBJ2-3 and V is TRBV7-2; D is undetermined. V was trimmed by 4 bases and J by 8 bases, leaving 13 bases between them. This CDR3 contains 13 residues. CDR1 and CDR2 from the germline V gene are SGHTA and FQGNSA. The CDR3 region has the DNA TGTGCCAGCAGCTCCGCTCCCACGGGTACGCAGTATTTT. Translating gives CASSSAPTGTQYF.

This clone was observed at least ten times. The gene calls are TRBV2 and TRBJ2-1; D might be TRBD1 (6 bases). The CDR3 extends over 10 amino acids. Trimming shortened V by 6 bases and J by 9 bases, and 6 bases separated the two germline ends. Germline CDR1 is SNHLY and CDR2 is FYNNEI. The CDR3 DNA follows: TGTGCCAGCAGAGGGGGTGAGCAGTTCTTC. It translates to CASRGGEQFF.

The J gene is TRBJ2-2, the V gene TRBV7-9; 9 bases align to TRBD1. CDR1 and CDR2 (germline): SEHNR, FQNEAQ (reference sequence). With V trimmed by 5 bases and J by 6 bases, 10 bases remained unmatched. The length of the CDR3 is 16 residues. The DNA of the CDR3 is TGTGCCAGCAGCCACACGGGACAGGGAAAAGCCGGGGAGCTGTTTTTT. Translated: CASSHTGQGKAGELFF.

V gene TRBV27 combines with J gene TRBJ2-2; tentative D call: TRBD2 (5 bases). The V and J ends lost 5 bases and 3 bases respectively, with 10 bases between them. CDR3 size: 14 residues. Germline CDR1 reads MNHEY; CDR2 reads SMNVEV (reference sequence). The CDR3 here is CASSPGDYTGELFF. CDR3 in DNA: TGTGCCAGCAGTCCCGGGGATTACACCGGGGAGCTGTTTTTT.

The chain joins TRBV5-6 to TRBJ2-2; D is ambiguous. Germline V gene sequence: CDR1 SGHDT, CDR2 YYEEEE. Deletions cut 4 bases from V and 3 bases from J, with 4 bases between. The CDR3 has 12 amino acids. CDR3 in DNA: TGTGCCAGCAGCACGGACACCGGGGAGCTGTTTTTT. Its translation is CASSTDTGELFF.

Only a few counts were recorded for this clone. This chain connects TRBV18 to TRBJ2-7; 10 bases map to TRBD1. V lost 3 bases and J lost 6; bases outside the gene matches: 8. The CDR3 totals 15 residues. Germline V gene sequence: CDR1 KGHSH, CDR2 LQKENI. The CDR3 DNA reads as TGTGCCAGCTCACCCGAGACAGGGGGCGGATTCGAGCAGTACTTC. It codes for CASSPETGGGFEQYF.

This clone turned up a few times. CDR3 residues: CAWSVQSYNEQFF. The CDR3 nucleotides read TGTGCCTGGAGCGTCCAATCCTACAATGAGCAGTTCTTC. The chain joins TRBV30 to TRBJ2-1, with D unresolved. Germline V lookup: CDR1 GTSNPN, CDR2 SVGIG (reference sequence). This CDR3 has 13 residues. V was pared by 3 bases and J by 1 base, with 7 bases between.

This chain connects TRBV9 to TRBJ2-3, with 11 bases lining up with TRBD2. The CDR3 spans 17 residues. V shed 2 bases and J 4 bases; nucleotides not matched to a gene: 9. Germline V gene sequence: CDR1 SGDLS, CDR2 YYNGEE. CDR3 in DNA: TGTGCCAGCAGCGTGACGACTAGCGGGGAAGGTTCAGATACGCAGTATTTT. Its protein is CASSVTTSGEGSDTQYF.

The V and J genes are TRBV2 and TRBJ2-5, with D possibly called TRBD1 or TRBD2 (7 bases each). This CDR3 region has 15 residues. V was shortened by 10 bases and J by 3 bases, with 21 bases between the two germline ends. The germline CDR1 and CDR2 sequences are SNHLY and FYNNEI. This CDR3 is CATGRRQGIEETQYF. CDR3 coding DNA: TGTGCCACCGGGAGGCGACAGGGAATAGAAGAGACCCAGTACTTC.

V usage is TRBV9 and J usage is TRBJ1-4; 7 positions match TRBD1. J was trimmed by 5 bases and V by 7 bases; bases with no gene match: 14. This CDR3 region has 16 residues. CDR1 is SGDLS and CDR2 is YYNGEE in the germline V gene. CDR3 sequence reads: CASAKGWDSENEKLFF. Written as DNA, the CDR3 is TGTGCCAGCGCAAAGGGGTGGGACAGCGAGAATGAAAAACTGTTTTTT.

The genes are TRBV28 and TRBJ2-7; tentatively, D is TRBD2 (6 bases). V lost 4 bases and J 5 bases, leaving 33 bases between the germline ends. Germline CDR1 MDHEN, CDR2 SYDVKM. The CDR3 runs 20 residues. This CDR3 reads CASSSPSPLWRGVPGDEQYF. The DNA for the CDR3 is TGTGCCAGCAGTTCCCCCAGCCCGTTGTGGCGGGGCGTTCCTGGGGACGAGCAGTACTTC.

The chain uses TRBV6-6 and TRBJ2-2; D gene uncertain. Germline assignment: CDR1 MNHNY and CDR2 SVGAGI (reference sequence). Trimming pared 4 bases from V and 7 bases from J, leaving 7 bases between. The CDR3 is 12 residues long. The CDR3 DNA reads as TGTGCCAGCAGTTCGTTGAACGGGGAGCTGTTTTTT. The encoded protein is CASSSLNGELFF.

The CDR3 region is CASSFGAGGNYGYTF. The CDR3 DNA reads TGTGCCAGCAGTTTCGGTGCAGGAGGAAACTATGGCTACACCTTC. The rearrangement links TRBV28 to TRBJ1-2; D remains unclear. CDR3 length: 15 amino acids. CDR1 is MDHEN and CDR2 is SYDVKM in the germline V gene. Trimming pared 3 bases from V and 2 bases from J, leaving 13 bases between.

The V call is TRBV5-6, the J call TRBJ1-3, with D unclear. V gave up 1 base and J gave up 0 bases, with 5 bases separating them. Looked up from germline, CDR1 is SGHDT and CDR2 is YYEEEE. The CDR3 is 14 amino acids. This chain's CDR3 is CASSLPGSGNTIYF. CDR3 DNA sequence: TGTGCCAGCAGCTTGCCCGGCTCTGGAAACACCATATATTTT.

Only a few counts were recorded for this clone. This chain uses TRBV7-2 with TRBJ2-3; possible D gene TRBD1, 5 bases. CDR3 length: 15 amino acids. V gave up 2 bases and J gave up 5 bases, with 14 bases separating them. Germline-derived CDR1 and CDR2 are SGHTA and FQGNSA. Written as DNA, the CDR3 is TGTGCCAGCAGCTTACAGGGTGGTTCAGGAGATACGCAGTATTTT. Residues: CASSLQGGSGDTQYF.

This clone was seen only a few times. V gene TRBV5-1 combines with J gene TRBJ2-3; TRBD1 matches at 7 bases. With 4 bases clipped from V and 4 bases from J, the junction kept 3 bases outside the gene matches. The CDR3 covers 13 residues. Germline CDR1 reads SGHRS; CDR2 reads YFSETQ. This chain's CDR3 is CASSMGQSDTQYF. The CDR3 DNA sequence: TGCGCCAGCAGCATGGGACAGTCAGATACGCAGTATTTT.